The clone carrying this T cell receptor (beta chain) was counted between two and nine times. The data belong to a study of T-cell reconstitution after alpha-beta-depleted transplantation in children. The CDR3 extends over 14 amino acids. CDR1 is MNHEY, CDR2 SVGAGI, per germline. Trimming removed 0 bases from V and 4 bases from J, with 9 bases in between. The TCRbeta library was prepared with unique molecular identifiers. TCRdb called the PCR reads again in MiXCR, with one record for every CDR3 protein. Among roughly 590,000 distinct CDR3 sequences, 15% to 20% were seen once, and the ten largest hold over 0.95%.

The chain has TRBV6-5 and TRBJ2-5; D remains unclear. The sample in question was PBMCs from the stem cell graft donor, obtained from the stem cell graft. The receptor was derived from a human donor who donated a stem cell graft to a child with acute myeloid leukemia. CDR3 sequence reads: CASSYSVLGETQYF. Here the CDR3 DNA reads TGTGCCAGCAGTTACTCGGTCCTCGGAGAGACCCAGTACTTC.